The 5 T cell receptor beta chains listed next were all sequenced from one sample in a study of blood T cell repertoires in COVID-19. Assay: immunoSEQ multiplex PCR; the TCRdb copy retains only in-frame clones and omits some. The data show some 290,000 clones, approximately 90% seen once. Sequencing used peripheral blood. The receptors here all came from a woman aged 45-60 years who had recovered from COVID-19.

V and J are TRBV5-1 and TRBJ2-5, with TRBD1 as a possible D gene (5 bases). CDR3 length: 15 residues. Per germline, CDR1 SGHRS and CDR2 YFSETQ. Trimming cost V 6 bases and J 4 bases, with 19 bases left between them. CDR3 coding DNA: TGCGCCAGCACCACAGGCAGGGTGTTTGGAGAGACCCAGTACTTC. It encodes CASTTGRVFGETQYF.

The CDR3 coding sequence is TGTGCCAGCAGTTTGAGATGGCAAGAGACCCAGTACTTC. Translated: CASSLRWQETQYF. This chain links TRBV27 with TRBJ2-5; D ambiguous. Trimming removed 3 bases from V and 2 bases from J, with 7 bases in between. CDR3 length equals 13 residues. Germline CDR1 is MNHEY and CDR2 is SMNVEV (reference sequence).

CDR3 region: CASSQDRVRGFTGNTIYF. The CDR3 nucleotides read TGCGCCAGCAGCCAAGATCGGGTCAGGGGTTTTACTGGAAACACCATATATTTT. The rearrangement joins TRBV4-3 to TRBJ1-3; possibly TRBD1 for D (6 bases). V was trimmed by 0 bases and J by 2 bases, leaving 17 bases between them. In germline, CDR1 is LGHNA, CDR2 YSLEER. The length of the CDR3 is 18 residues.

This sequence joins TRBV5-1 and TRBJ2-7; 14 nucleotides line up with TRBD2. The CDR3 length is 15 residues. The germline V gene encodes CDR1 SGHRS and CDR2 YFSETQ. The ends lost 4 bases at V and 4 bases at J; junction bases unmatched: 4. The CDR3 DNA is TGCGCCAGCAGCCAGGGACTAGCGGGAGTGTACGAGCAGTACTTC. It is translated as CASSQGLAGVYEQYF. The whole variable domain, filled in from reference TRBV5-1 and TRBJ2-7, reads KAGVTQTPRYLIKTRGQQVTLSCSPISGHRSVSWYQQTPGQGLQFLFEYFSETQRNKGNFPGRFSGRQFSNSRSEMNVSTLELGDSALYLCASSQGLAGVYEQYFGPGTRLTVT.

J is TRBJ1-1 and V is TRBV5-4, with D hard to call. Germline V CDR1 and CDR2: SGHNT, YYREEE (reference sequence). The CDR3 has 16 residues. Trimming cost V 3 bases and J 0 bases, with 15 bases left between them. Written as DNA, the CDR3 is TGTGCCAGCAGCTCCCCTCCTCTGACTTTGAACACTGAAGCTTTCTTT. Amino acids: CASSSPPLTLNTEAFF. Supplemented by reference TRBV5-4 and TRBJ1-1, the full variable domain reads ETGVTQSPTHLIKTRGQQVTLRCSSQSGHNTVSWYQQALGQGPQFIFQYYREEENGRGNFPPRFSGLQFPNYSSELNVNALELDDSALYLCASSSPPLTLNTEAFFGQGTRLTVV.